This is a list of T cell receptor beta chains from one sample in a study of cytomegalovirus exposure and HLA in healthy donors. Using immunoSEQ multiplex PCR, the repertoire was profiled, and TCRdb retains in-frame clones only, with some absent. Of 200,000 to 250,000 clones in the sample, approximately 80% were seen once. Specimen: PBMCs. These receptors originate from a girl aged 2 to 10 in good health and CMV-seronegative. The CDR3 runs from the conserved cysteine through the conserved F or W. The D gene is left open where the match is weak. Part of the rows lack a size; the others show once, few, many or a class for expanded clones.

clone_size | j_call | v_call | d_call | cdr3_nt | cdr3_aa
NA | TRBJ1-6 | TRBV25-1 | NA | TGTGCCAGCAGGGAGACGACAGTAGATAATTCACCCCTCCACTTT | CASRETTVDNSPLHF
NA | TRBJ2-7 | TRBV5-1 | NA | TGCGCCAGCAGCCCGGACAGCGACTACGAGCAGTACTTC | CASSPDSDYEQYF
few | TRBJ1-5 | TRBV5-8 | TRBD1 | TGTGCCAGCAGCTTCTTTGGGGACAGAGAGAATCAGCCCCAGCATTTT | CASSFFGDRENQPQHF
once | TRBJ2-1 | TRBV6-1 | TRBD2 | TGTGCCGTCCCCCCTAGCGGGGGGGAGAATGAGCAGTTCTTC | CAVPPSGGENEQFF
NA | TRBJ2-2 | TRBV7-2 | TRBD2 | TGTGCCAGCAGCTTAGGAGGAGGCCTAGCGGGAGAGGTCGGGGAGCTGTTTTTT | CASSLGGGLAGEVGELFF
once | TRBJ1-1 | TRBV15 | NA | TGTGCCACCAGCGACATGTGGGGAGGGGACACTGAAGCTTTCTTT | CATSDMWGGDTEAFF
NA | TRBJ1-4 | TRBV6-5 | TRBD1 | TGTGCCAGCAGAGGAACAGGGGGCCCTAATGAAAAACTGTTTTTT | CASRGTGGPNEKLFF
NA | TRBJ2-5 | TRBV5-4 | NA | TGTGCCAGCAGCTTGGGCAGGGCTATACTGGAGACCCAGTACTTC | CASSLGRAILETQYF
NA | TRBJ2-1 | TRBV19 | NA | TGTGCCAGTAGTATAGTCGCGGGGATCTACAATGAGCAGTTCTTC | CASSIVAGIYNEQFF
once | TRBJ2-5 | TRBV14 | TRBD2 | TGTGCCAGCAGCCAAGAGGGTCCCGCTGTGGGAGGGTCCCAAGAGACCCAGTACTTC | CASSQEGPAVGGSQETQYF
NA | TRBJ2-2 | TRBV5-4 | NA | TGTGCCAGCAGCTGGGGACAGCCTCCGGGGGACACCGGGGAGCTGTTTTTT | CASSWGQPPGDTGELFF
NA | TRBJ2-5 | TRBV7-9 | TRBD1 | TGTGCCAGCAGCGGTTGGACAGGGGGCGGAGAGACCCAGTACTTC | CASSGWTGGGETQYF
NA | TRBJ2-7 | TRBV25-1 | NA | TGTGCCAGCAGCCCAGACCCACAGGGCCACTCCTACGAGCAGTACTTC | CASSPDPQGHSYEQYF
NA | TRBJ1-6 | TRBV30 | NA | TGTGCCTGGAGTAGGGGAACAGGGCAGTGGTCACCCCTCCACTTT | CAWSRGTGQWSPLHF
NA | TRBJ1-2 | TRBV5-5 | NA | TGTGCCAGCAGCTTGGAATGGGATCCGGCCCCCAGGGGAGCTAACTATGGCTACACCTTC | CASSLEWDPAPRGANYGYTF
NA | TRBJ1-6 | TRBV19 | NA | TGTGCCAGCAATCACGCAGGGGTGGGCAATTCACCCCTCCACTTT | CASNHAGVGNSPLHF
NA | TRBJ1-1 | TRBV7-9 | NA | TGTGCCAGCAGCCAGACAGAAGCCCGGAACACTGAAGCTTTCTTT | CASSQTEARNTEAFF
once | TRBJ2-2 | TRBV7-9 | TRBD2 | TGTGCCAGCAGCTTAGGGCGGGGGTACACCGGGGAGCTGTTTTTT | CASSLGRGYTGELFF
once | TRBJ2-3 | TRBV5-6 | NA | TGTGCCAGCACCACCTTGGCGGGAACCACAGATACGCAGTATTTT | CASTTLAGTTDTQYF
NA | TRBJ1-4 | TRBV5-1 | NA | TGCGCCAGCAGCTTGGGTACGGGGGAAAAACTGTTTTTT | CASSLGTGEKLFF
NA | TRBJ1-1 | TRBV7-6 | NA | TGTGCCAGCAGCTTAGGGGGGGGGCCGAACACTGAAGCTTTCTTT | CASSLGGGPNTEAFF
NA | TRBJ2-2 | TRBV27 | NA | TGTGCCAGCAGTTTGGGGGCTAACACCGGGGAGCTGTTTTTT | CASSLGANTGELFF
NA | TRBJ2-3 | TRBV6-1 | TRBD2 | TGTGCCAGCAGTTATCTCGGACTAGTGGTGGATTTT | CASSYLGLVVDF
few | TRBJ1-2 | TRBV30 | TRBD1 | TGTGCCTGGATGGGACAGGGGGAATCGGGCTATGGCTACACCTTC | CAWMGQGESGYGYTF
NA | TRBJ2-5 | TRBV7-9 | TRBD1 | TGTGCCAGCAGCTTAACCACCGGGACAGGGAAAGAGGAGACCCAGTACTTC | CASSLTTGTGKEETQYF
NA | TRBJ2-3 | TRBV5-4 | TRBD1 | TGTGCCAGCAGCCCTAAGACAGGGGTGGCAGATACGCAGTATTTT | CASSPKTGVADTQYF
NA | TRBJ1-1 | TRBV9 | NA | TGTGCCAGCAGCGTTGGAGGGAGGATGAACACTGAAGCTTTCTTT | CASSVGGRMNTEAFF
few | TRBJ1-1 | TRBV4-2 | NA | TGTGCCAGCAGCCGAATAGAACGGTTGAACACTGAAGCTTTCTTT | CASSRIERLNTEAFF
NA | TRBJ2-7 | TRBV9 | NA | TGTGCCAGCAGCATACCCCCTACCCCCTCAACGCCCCGGGATAGCTCCTACGAGCAGTACTTC | CASSIPPTPSTPRDSSYEQYF
few | TRBJ1-5 | TRBV27 | TRBD1 | TGTGCCAGCAAGCAGACAGGGAAGGGTCAGCCCCAGCATTTT | CASKQTGKGQPQHF
NA | TRBJ1-2 | TRBV5-4 | TRBD1 | TGTGCCAGCAGCTTTCCGGGACAGGGGGAAGATGGCTACACCTTC | CASSFPGQGEDGYTF
NA | TRBJ2-1 | TRBV29-1 | NA | TGCAGCGTCTCGGACCACCCCAGGGGTGAGCAGTTCTTC | CSVSDHPRGEQFF
once | TRBJ1-1 | TRBV25-1 | NA | TGTGCCAGCAGTGAGTTGAGGGAAGACACTGAAGCTTTCTTT | CASSELREDTEAFF
NA | TRBJ1-3 | TRBV15 | TRBD1 | TGTGCCACCAGCAGATTTCCAGGGGGTGGAAACACCATATATTTT | CATSRFPGGGNTIYF
few | TRBJ1-1 | TRBV6-1 | NA | TGTGCCAGCACAGGAAGACAGTACATGAACACTGAAGCTTTCTTT | CASTGRQYMNTEAFF
NA | TRBJ1-1 | TRBV27 | TRBD1 | TGTGCCAGCAGTTCAGGGGGCACTGAAGCTTTCTTT | CASSSGGTEAFF
NA | TRBJ2-1 | TRBV5-1 | NA | TGCGCCAGCAGCTTGGTTGCGGGCGACTACAATGAGCAGTTCTTC | CASSLVAGDYNEQFF
NA | TRBJ2-1 | TRBV7-6 | TRBD2 | TGTGCCAGCAGCTTAGTCCCGGGACTAGCGGTGGACAATGAGCAGTTCTTC | CASSLVPGLAVDNEQFF
NA | TRBJ1-1 | TRBV21-1 | NA | TGTGCCAGCAGCAAGCCCAGTGCGACAGGGGAGAGTAGGGACACTGAAGCTTTCTTT | CASSKPSATGESRDTEAFF
NA | TRBJ2-2 | TRBV5-6 | NA | TGTGCCAGCAGCTTTAGCGGTCAAAAGAACACCGGGGAGCTGTTTTTT | CASSFSGQKNTGELFF
NA | TRBJ2-2 | TRBV6-5 | NA | TGTGCCAGCCGCGCGAGGAGGGGGGGCACCGGGGAGCTGTTTTTT | CASRARRGGTGELFF
NA | TRBJ1-6 | TRBV5-1 | NA | TGCGCCAGCAGTACAAGCTCCTATAATTCACCCCTCCACTTT | CASSTSSYNSPLHF
NA | TRBJ1-4 | TRBV6-7 | NA | TGTGCCAGCAGTTACGACGGCGGGGACCCCAATGAAAAACTGTTTTTT | CASSYDGGDPNEKLFF
NA | TRBJ1-1 | TRBV7-9 | TRBD1 | TGTGCCAGCAGCTCAGACAGGGGCCTTGCCACTGAAGCTTTCTTT | CASSSDRGLATEAFF
NA | TRBJ2-3 | TRBV30 | NA | TGTGCCTGGGAGCCAACTAGCACAGATACGCAGTATTTT | CAWEPTSTDTQYF
NA | TRBJ1-1 | TRBV18 | NA | TGTGCCAGCTCACCACCGAGTACCATGAACACTGAAGCTTTCTTT | CASSPPSTMNTEAFF
NA | TRBJ1-5 | TRBV12-5 | NA | TGTGCTAGTGGGAAACAGGGTCGAGGGGATAGCAATCAGCCCCAGCATTTT | CASGKQGRGDSNQPQHF
NA | TRBJ2-7 | TRBV30 | NA | TGTGCCTGGACAGCAGGGGTAGGAGAGCAGTACTTC | CAWTAGVGEQYF
NA | TRBJ2-3 | TRBV7-9 | NA | TGTGCCAGCAGCTTGGGTCTAGGCGACGTGGATACGCAGTATTTT | CASSLGLGDVDTQYF